A single sample gave rise to the 21 T cell receptor beta chains below, sequenced in a study of cytomegalovirus exposure and HLA in healthy donors (dated by TCRdb to the late 2010s). The method behind the library was the immunoSEQ multiplex PCR assay. For the multiplex PCR, a mixture combining 60 forward primers for TCR Vbeta segments and 13 reverse primers for TCR Jbeta segments was used. TCRdb re-hosts the immuneACCESS table, in-frame sequences only. Its copies lack some clones; in the studies checked, an unresolved V gene accounts for under half of them, and the cause for the rest is not known. The table for this sample lists 150,000 or so clones; 65% to 75% of them were counted only once. 2.1% of the sample is taken by the ten largest. Sequenced material: PBMCs. Receptors originate from a man between 25 and 39 years old in good health and CMV-seronegative.

CDR3 in DNA: TGCGCCAGCAGCTTGGAAAGAGCCTCCTACGAGCAGTACTTC. This encodes CASSLERASYEQYF. The V gene is TRBV5-1, the J gene TRBJ2-7; D not resolved. CDR1 SGHRS and CDR2 YFSETQ come from the germline V gene. The CDR3 has 14 residues. Trimming shortened V by 0 bases and J by 0 bases, and 7 bases separated the two germline ends.

The V gene is TRBV13, the J gene TRBJ2-5, with TRBD1 matching 7 bases. With V trimmed by 5 bases and J by 5 bases, 14 bases remained unmatched. The CDR3 consists of 16 residues. Germline V gene sequence: CDR1 PRHDT, CDR2 FYEKMQ (reference sequence). The CDR3 nucleotides read TGTGCCAGCAGCGCCGACCCAACAGGGGCGAGGGAGACCCAGTACTTC. Translation: CASSADPTGARETQYF.

The chain employs TRBV11-2 and TRBJ1-6; no definite D call. The CDR3 has 18 amino acids. Germline CDR1 and CDR2: SGHAT and FQNNGV. Trimming shortened V by 0 bases and J by 6 bases, and 18 bases separated the two germline ends. CDR3 loop: CASSLDFSDKDLNSPLHF. CDR3 nucleotides: TGTGCCAGCAGCTTAGATTTTTCAGACAAGGATCTTAATTCACCCCTCCACTTT.

This chain connects TRBV5-1 to TRBJ2-5, with TRBD1 matching 11 bases. J was trimmed by 5 bases and V by 4 bases; bases with no gene match: 10. Germline V gene lookup returns CDR1 SGHRS and CDR2 YFSETQ. CDR3 length equals 16 residues. CDR3 protein: CASSISGQGVIETQYF. The CDR3, as DNA: TGCGCCAGCAGCATATCGGGACAGGGGGTAATTGAGACCCAGTACTTC.

This sequence joins TRBV5-5 and TRBJ2-1, with a weak D call TRBD2 (7 bases). The CDR3 spans 15 residues. V gave up 3 bases and J gave up 7 bases, with 17 bases separating them. Germline CDR1 reads SGHKS; CDR2 reads YYEKEE (reference sequence). CDR3 loop: CASSSGVLRENEQFF. As DNA, the CDR3 is TGTGCCAGCAGCTCAGGGGTGCTGCGGGAGAATGAGCAGTTCTTC.

The chain links TRBV5-4 to TRBJ2-3; 15 bases are shared with TRBD2. The germline CDR1 and CDR2 sequences are SGHNT and YYREEE (reference sequence). V lost 4 bases to trimming and J lost 0 bases; unmatched junction nucleotides: 9. The CDR3 loop spans 19 amino acids. CDR3 bases: TGTGCCAGCAGCCCTGGACTAGCGGGGGGGCTTTCTAGCACAGATACGCAGTATTTT. This encodes CASSPGLAGGLSSTDTQYF.

This chain connects TRBV19 to TRBJ2-7; TRBD2 agrees at 9 bases. The germline gives CDR1 LNHDA, CDR2 SQIVND (reference sequence). The CDR3 length is 15 residues. V shed 3 bases, J shed 5 bases, and the junction held 8 bases outside the gene matches. Here the CDR3 reads CASSIKASGANEQYF. The CDR3 DNA reads as TGTGCCAGTAGTATTAAGGCTAGCGGGGCAAACGAGCAGTACTTC.

The V and J genes are TRBV6-6 and TRBJ2-2; TRBD1 might be the D (5 bases). CDR1 and CDR2 from the germline V gene are MNHNY and SVGAGI (reference sequence). The CDR3 has 16 amino acids. With 0 bases removed from V and 4 bases from J, the gap between germline ends came to 12 bases. The CDR3 region is CASSYSPGFGTGELFF. In nucleotides, the CDR3 is TGTGCCAGCAGTTACTCTCCAGGGTTTGGCACCGGGGAGCTGTTTTTT.

The V gene is TRBV18, the J gene TRBJ1-2; TRBD1 is a possible D gene (6 bases). The CDR3 runs 14 residues. V lost 2 bases and J 6 bases, leaving 13 bases between the germline ends. Germline CDR1 is KGHSH and CDR2 is LQKENI. CDR3 protein: CASSPTAGVDGYTF. DNA of the CDR3: TGTGCCAGCTCACCAACGGCAGGGGTGGATGGCTACACCTTC.

This sequence joins TRBV5-4 and TRBJ2-3, with 8 bases lining up with TRBD1. The germline V gene has CDR1 SGHNT and CDR2 YYREEE (reference sequence). The CDR3 totals 16 residues. The J segment lost 2 bases and the V segment lost 2 bases, leaving 7 bases of the junction unmatched. CDR3 amino acids: CASSLKTGADTDTQYF. In nucleotides, the CDR3 is TGTGCCAGCAGCTTAAAGACAGGGGCCGACACAGATACGCAGTATTTT.

The V call is TRBV4-1, the J call TRBJ2-6; possible D gene TRBD1, 5 bases. V dropped 0 bases and J dropped 2 bases, with 8 bases sitting between them. Germline V CDR1 and CDR2: MGHRA, YSYEKL. The CDR3 contains 16 residues. Written as DNA, the CDR3 is TGCGCCAGCAGCCAAGAAGGGGTTGCTGGGGCCAACGTCCTGACTTTC. Its translation: CASSQEGVAGANVLTF.

The V and J genes are TRBV7-9 and TRBJ2-5; the match to TRBD2 covers 9 bases. J gave up 2 bases and V 5 bases, and 3 bases lay outside the gene matches. Germline CDR1 is SEHNR and CDR2 is FQNEAQ (reference sequence). The CDR3 covers 14 residues. The CDR3 DNA follows: TGTGCCAGCAGCCGTAGCGGGGGACAAGAGACCCAGTACTTC. Translation gives CASSRSGGQETQYF.

This clone was observed a few times. V gene TRBV15 combines with J gene TRBJ2-7, with 11 positions matching TRBD1. The CDR3 consists of 15 residues. J was trimmed by 8 bases and V by 0 bases; bases with no gene match: 6. Germline lookup yields CDR1 LNHNV and CDR2 YYDKDF (reference sequence). The CDR3 sequence: CATSREGTGGTKQYF. CDR3 nucleotide sequence: TGTGCCACCAGCAGAGAGGGGACAGGGGGTACGAAGCAGTACTTC. Variable domain in full (rest from reference TRBV15 and TRBJ2-7): DAMVIQNPRYQVTQFGKPVTLSCSQTLNHNVMYWYQQKSSQAPKLLFHYYDKDFNNEADTPDNFQSRRPNTSFCFLDIRSPGLGDTAMYLCATSREGTGGTKQYFGPGTRLTVT.

The rearrangement links TRBV10-3 to TRBJ2-6, with 8 positions matching TRBD1. J lost 0 bases, V lost 2 bases, and 12 bases had no gene match. In germline, CDR1 is ENHRY, CDR2 SYGVKD. This CDR3 spans 20 amino acids. This chain's CDR3 is CAISEGLPGQVTSGANVLTF. DNA of the CDR3: TGTGCCATCAGTGAGGGCTTACCGGGACAGGTAACCTCTGGGGCCAACGTCCTGACTTTC.

V usage is TRBV30 and J usage is TRBJ2-1; maybe TRBD2 (6 bases). CDR3 length equals 12 residues. CDR1 and CDR2 (germline): GTSNPN, SVGIG (reference sequence). V was clipped by 0 bases and J by 10 bases, with 10 bases between them. The DNA for the CDR3 is TGTGCCTGGAGTGTACAGGCGGGGGAGCAGTTCTTC. Residues: CAWSVQAGEQFF.

The chain employs TRBV9 and TRBJ1-5; the D gene is possibly TRBD1 (5 bases). Germline CDR1 and CDR2: SGDLS and YYNGEE. The CDR3 covers 15 residues. V gave up 0 bases and J gave up 7 bases, with 14 bases separating them. CDR3 protein: CASSVDGGYGQPQHF. CDR3 coding DNA: TGTGCCAGCAGCGTAGATGGGGGGTACGGACAGCCCCAGCATTTT.

CDR3 coding DNA: TGTGCCAGCAGCTCGACAGGGGGTACCGGGGAGCTGTTTTTT. It specifies CASSSTGGTGELFF. The J gene is TRBJ2-2, the V gene TRBV7-3; 9 bases match TRBD1. This CDR3 is built from 14 residues. Germline CDR1 SGHTA, CDR2 FQGTGA. The V and J ends lost 4 bases and 5 bases, in that order; junction bases with no gene match: 2. The variable domain in full, completed from reference TRBV7-3 and TRBJ2-2, reads GAGVSQTPSNKVTEKGKYVELRCDPISGHTALYWYRQSLGQGPEFLIYFQGTGAADDSGLPNDRFFAVRPEGSVSTLKIQRTERGDSAVYLCASSSTGGTGELFFGEGSRLTVL.

The chain carries TRBV5-4 and TRBJ2-7; 14 bases fit TRBD2. V was clipped by 4 bases and J by 3 bases; unmatched bases: 9. The CDR3 has 17 residues. Looked up from germline, CDR1 is SGHNT and CDR2 is YYREEE (reference sequence). CDR3 sequence: CASSRGLAGAFDYEQYF. Here the CDR3 DNA reads TGTGCCAGCAGCCGGGGACTAGCGGGGGCGTTCGACTACGAGCAGTACTTC.

About this clone: Distinct nucleotide sequences in the sample also encode this CDR3. V gene TRBV2 combines with J gene TRBJ1-5; TRBD1 agrees at 8 bases. The CDR3 is 13 residues long. The V segment lost 7 bases and the J segment 6 bases; nucleotides outside the gene matches: 5. In germline, CDR1 is SNHLY, CDR2 FYNNEI. The CDR3 bases are TGTGCCAGCACCACAGGGGGTGGTCAGCCCCAGCATTTT. Translated: CASTTGGGQPQHF.

The chain joins TRBV6-1 to TRBJ2-3; 8 nucleotides agree with TRBD2. CDR3 length equals 17 residues. J lost 2 bases, V lost 2 bases, and 9 bases had no gene match. The V gene's germline CDR1 is MNHNS and CDR2 SASEGT. CDR3 nucleotides: TGTGCCAGCAGTGAACGGGCGGGGGGTTACCCCACAGATACGCAGTATTTT. Protein product: CASSERAGGYPTDTQYF.

The chain carries TRBV5-1 and TRBJ2-5; 7 positions agree with TRBD1. Germline V gives CDR1 SGHRS, CDR2 YFSETQ. J was trimmed by 5 bases and V by 3 bases; bases with no gene match: 10. The CDR3 consists of 15 residues. This chain's CDR3 is CASSWGTASAETQYF. The CDR3 coding sequence is TGCGCCAGCAGCTGGGGGACAGCAAGTGCGGAGACCCAGTACTTC.